A single sample gave rise to the 2 T cell receptor beta chains below, sequenced in a study of graft-versus-host responses after intestinal transplantation. Assay used: immunoSEQ multiplex PCR; TCRdb lists only in-frame clones, some missing. The data hold 13,000 to 15,000 clones, with 35% observed a single time. With roughly 200,000 irradiated, violet-dye-labeled stimulator cells, roughly 200,000 CFSE-labeled responder cells were plated. The sequences come from alloreactive CD8+ T cells from a mixed lymphocyte reaction culture, collected before intestinal transplant. As to subset: CFSE-low proliferating T cells sorted from approximately 6-day pre-transplant mixed lymphocyte reaction (GvH or HvG direction). These receptors were obtained from a human patient who received an intestinal transplant.

V and J are TRBV27 and TRBJ1-5; 7 nucleotides line up with TRBD1. J lost 4 bases, V lost 8 bases, and 8 bases had no gene match. The CDR3 consists of 14 residues. CDR1 MNHEY and CDR2 SMNVEV come from the germline V gene (reference sequence). CDR3 in DNA: TGTGCCAGCCGGACAGGAGATTTAAATCAGCCCCAGCATTTT. It codes for CASRTGDLNQPQHF.

This clone has only one observation. The gene calls are TRBV9 and TRBJ2-1, with 7 positions matching TRBD2. This CDR3 has 15 residues. The ends lost 3 bases at V and 7 bases at J; junction bases unmatched: 10. Germline CDR1 is SGDLS and CDR2 is YYNGEE. The CDR3 reads CASSARLAGGNEQFF. As DNA, the CDR3 is TGTGCCAGCAGCGCCCGACTAGCTGGGGGTAATGAGCAGTTCTTC.